The rows below give T cell receptor beta chains drawn from one sample of a study of shared T cell receptors in the human thymus. Measured with immunoSEQ multiplex PCR; TCRdb has only the in-frame clones, and not every one. This sample has about 710,000 clones, with around 87% found just once. A further study also used this sample, focusing on human thymus T cells.

Sequenced: thymocytes. Receptors were obtained from a boy under three years old with a congenital heart defect. Each CDR3 is given with its conserved first and last residue.

v_gene	CDR3aa
TRBV5-6	CASSLVQSHRYEQYF
TRBV5-1	CASSLARGTYNEQFF
TRBV2	CASTGQLETQYF
TRBV19	CASSTGRDTIYF
TRBV25-1	CASSPREDRADTEAFF
TRBV6-1	CASSRTAGELFF
TRBV11-2	CASSLDLAGGLPDTQYF
TRBV28	CASSLCRDRDCRGYTF
TRBV5-1	CASSSTDRGYEQYF
TRBV25-1	CASSGQGPAGYTF
TRBV9	CASSVAWTADYEQYF
TRBV7-2	CASSVSGGSGNTIYF
TRBV28	CASRMTVTAANRPQHF
TRBV29-1	CSVAGQGGDYGYTF
TRBV30	CAWGVRGQPQHF
TRBV7-6	CASSYERGHSPLHF
TRBV7-3	CASSPFSGGLFWGELFF
TRBV27	CASDPGQGNYEQYF
TRBV27	CASKRTRDGLAGHYEQYF
TRBV9	CASSVAPEMPGTGLYEQYF
TRBV14	CASSQDTWSRGREQYF
TRBV5-4	CASSIKTQGAWNTGELFF
TRBV29-1	CSALAGGEWSSTDTQYF
TRBV27	CASSFRPVELAGGNSVLYNEQFF
TRBV27	CASRQGAHEQYF
TRBV6-5	CASRIGQGQGYGYTF
TRBV7-3	CASSSTPNTGELFF
TRBV10-3	CAISESVGPPISPLHF
TRBV5-1	CASRPGRVRGYEQYF
TRBV29-1	CSVHDSYNEQFF
TRBV2	CASTNRGRYGYTF
TRBV15	CATSRVGNRGNQPQHF
TRBV2	CASTTSGKGRQYF
TRBV19	CASSIGHINQPQHF
TRBV4-3	CASSQDKLGGDSTDTQYF
TRBV12-5	CASGPPWGEPQETQYF
TRBV7-8	CASSLPGLAGASPPYEQYF
TRBV19	CASSTSAGPSYEQYF
TRBV15	CATSREPAKAGTNTGELFF
TRBV9	CASSVSGSGNTIYF
TRBV6-1	CASSEEGRYGYTF